A single sample gave rise to the 10 T cell receptor beta chains below, sequenced in a study of shared clonotypes between healthy human individuals. Produced via immunoSEQ multiplex PCR; TCRdb's table is partial and in-frame only. The sample records 850,000 to 1,100,000 clones, around 77% being singletons. The sequencing input was memory CD4+ T cells from PBMCs. Subset reported: CD45RA-negative fraction. The receptors here all came from a man aged 18 to 29 in good health. Some clones in this sample may be carry-over from other donors' samples.

The chain combines TRBV30 with TRBJ2-2; TRBD2 agrees at 9 bases. Germline CDR1 reads GTSNPN; CDR2 reads SVGIG (reference sequence). There are 15 residues in the CDR3. The V gene end was trimmed by 5 bases and the J gene end by 5 bases; junction bases not matched to a gene: 9. CDR3: CAWEGWLAGTGELFF. The CDR3 DNA reads TGTGCCTGGGAGGGGTGGCTAGCGGGAACCGGGGAGCTGTTTTTT. Complete variable domain (other parts from reference TRBV30 and TRBJ2-2): SQTIHQWPATLVQPVGSPLSLECTVEGTSNPNLYWYRQAAGRGLQLLFYSVGIGQISSEVPQNLSASRPQDRQFILSSKKLLLSDSGFYLCAWEGWLAGTGELFFGEGSRLTVL.

J is TRBJ2-7 and V is TRBV18; 8 bases agree with TRBD2. The J segment lost 6 bases and the V segment lost 2 bases, leaving 9 bases of the junction unmatched. The CDR3 covers 15 residues. CDR1 and CDR2 from the germline V gene are KGHSH and LQKENI. CDR3 sequence: CASSPVTSAQGEQYF. The CDR3 DNA reads TGTGCCAGCTCACCAGTGACTAGCGCTCAAGGCGAGCAGTACTTC.

The gene calls are TRBV6-5 and TRBJ1-1; D might be TRBD1 (5 bases). The CDR3 sequence is 12 residues long. Germline loops: CDR1 MNHEY, CDR2 SVGAGI. V lost 8 bases to trimming and J lost 6 bases, with 13 bases between them. CDR3 in DNA: TGTGCCAGCTGGAGAAGGGGACCTGAAGCTTTCTTT. Its protein is CASWRRGPEAFF.

The J gene is TRBJ1-2, the V gene TRBV27, with D perhaps matching TRBD1 (5 bases). Trimming shortened V by 7 bases and J by 8 bases, and 17 bases separated the two germline ends. The CDR3 is 13 amino acids. Germline CDR1 MNHEY, CDR2 SMNVEV (reference sequence). The CDR3 reads CASKPNPTGGYTF. In nucleotides, the CDR3 is TGTGCCAGCAAACCCAACCCCACAGGCGGCTACACCTTC.

The chain links TRBV7-9 to TRBJ2-7; 9 bases line up with TRBD1. Germline CDR1 reads SEHNR; CDR2 reads FQNEAQ (reference sequence). The trim removed 2 bases at V and 6 bases at J, leaving 5 bases unmatched. The CDR3 length is 14 residues. The CDR3 coding sequence is TGTGCCAGCAGCTTATCCTCGACAGGGGGCGAGCAGTACTTC. Amino acids: CASSLSSTGGEQYF. The variable domain in full, with the rest retrieved from reference TRBV7-9 and TRBJ2-7, is DTGVSQNPRHKITKRGQNVTFRCDPISEHNRLYWYRQTLGQGPEFLTYFQNEAQLEKSRLLSDRFSAERPKGSFSTLEIQRTEQGDSAMYLCASSLSSTGGEQYFGPGTRLTVT.

V is TRBV28 and J is TRBJ1-4; tentative D call: TRBD1 (5 bases). Germline values: CDR1 MDHEN, CDR2 SYDVKM. The length of the CDR3 is 14 residues. Trimming took 4 bases from V and 8 from J, leaving 14 bases between them. The CDR3 sequence: CASSSSLGGEKLFF. CDR3 in DNA: TGTGCCAGCAGTTCGAGTTTGGGGGGGGAAAAACTGTTTTTT.

This chain connects TRBV30 to TRBJ2-7; possibly TRBD1 for D (6 bases). V was shortened by 5 bases and J by 3 bases, with 8 bases between the two germline ends. The CDR3 loop spans 11 amino acids. Per the germline V gene, CDR1 is GTSNPN and CDR2 is SVGIG (reference sequence). CDR3 protein: CAWGQNYEQYF. CDR3 nucleotides: TGTGCCTGGGGACAGAACTACGAGCAGTACTTC.

The rearrangement links TRBV10-1 to TRBJ2-3; D is unclear. Looked up from germline, CDR1 is WNHNN and CDR2 is SYGVQD (reference sequence). The CDR3 runs 13 residues. With 0 bases removed from V and 7 bases from J, the gap between germline ends came to 8 bases. The CDR3 reads CASSESRYYTQYF. Written as DNA, the CDR3 is TGCGCCAGCAGTGAGTCGAGGTATTATACGCAGTATTTT.

The chain employs TRBV29-1 and TRBJ1-3, with D possibly being TRBD1 (5 bases). Per germline, CDR1 SQVTM and CDR2 ANQGSEA. Trimming pared 4 bases from V and 1 base from J, leaving 14 bases between. The CDR3 extends over 15 amino acids. The CDR3 region has the DNA TGCAGCGTTGGGTCGTGGGGCCGTTCTGGAAACACCATATATTTT. It codes for CSVGSWGRSGNTIYF.

CDR3 nucleotides: TGTGCCAGCAGTTTGAAGGACAGGGGGTCGTATACGCAGTATTTT. Amino acid sequence: CASSLKDRGSYTQYF. The chain carries TRBV27 and TRBJ2-3; 10 nucleotides agree with TRBD1. J was trimmed by 7 bases and V by 3 bases; bases with no gene match: 7. Germline V gives CDR1 MNHEY, CDR2 SMNVEV (reference sequence). This CDR3 has 15 residues.